Listed here are 5 T cell receptor beta chains from one sample, sequenced in a study of chemoradiotherapy in HPV16-positive cancers. Sequencing was performed with immunoSEQ multiplex PCR; in TCRdb, only in-frame clones are kept and a portion is missing. Of around 9,200 clones in the sample, around 73% were seen once. Sample acquisition took place from a patient who underwent chemoradiotherapy. The receptors shown here come from a human donor with HPV-associated anogenital cancer.

The V and J genes are TRBV11-2 and TRBJ2-5; the match to TRBD2 covers 9 bases. Germline values: CDR1 SGHAT, CDR2 FQNNGV. The J segment lost 4 bases and the V segment lost 8 bases, leaving 5 bases of the junction unmatched. The length of the CDR3 is 13 residues. CDR3: CASGREGGETQYF. The CDR3 DNA sequence: TGTGCCAGCGGGCGGGAGGGTGGAGAGACCCAGTACTTC. The variable domain in full, completed from reference TRBV11-2 and TRBJ2-5, reads EAGVAQSPRYKIIEKRQSVAFWCNPISGHATLYWYQQILGQGPKLLIQFQNNGVVDDSQLPKDRFSAERLKGVDSTLKIQPAKLEDSAVYLCASGREGGETQYFGPGTRLLVL.

This chain joins TRBV30 and TRBJ1-1; D not resolved. V was cut by 2 bases and J by 1 base, with 11 bases left in between. Germline V gene sequence: CDR1 GTSNPN, CDR2 SVGIG (reference sequence). The CDR3 contains 14 residues. CDR3 coding DNA: TGTGCCTGGAGTAGCTTGGTTACGAACACTGAAGCTTTCTTT. This gives the protein CAWSSLVTNTEAFF.

The chain links TRBV5-4 to TRBJ1-2; unclear D gene. V was shortened by 1 base and J by 2 bases, with 6 bases between the two germline ends. Germline V gene data show CDR1 as SGHNT and CDR2 as YYREEE (reference sequence). The CDR3 spans 13 residues. This CDR3 reads CASSLPPNYGYTF. For the CDR3, the DNA is TGTGCCAGCAGCTTGCCACCGAACTATGGCTACACCTTC. The full variable domain, in which reference TRBV5-4 and TRBJ1-2 provide the parts outside the CDR3, is ETGVTQSPTHLIKTRGQQVTLRCSSQSGHNTVSWYQQALGQGPQFIFQYYREEENGRGNFPPRFSGLQFPNYSSELNVNALELDDSALYLCASSLPPNYGYTFGSGTRLTVV.

The rearrangement uses TRBV9 and TRBJ2-5; 7 nucleotides match TRBD2. The J segment lost 5 bases and the V segment lost 0 bases, leaving 4 bases of the junction unmatched. CDR1 and CDR2 (germline): SGDLS, YYNGEE. This CDR3 has 14 residues. DNA of the CDR3: TGTGCCAGCAGCGTAGAATGGGGGGGGGAGACCCAGTACTTC. This codes for CASSVEWGGETQYF.

The chain links TRBV23-1 to TRBJ2-5; 8 positions agree with TRBD1. The DNA end favors TRBJ2-7, so the J call may be wrong. TRBV23-1 is an ORF, with its function uncertain. The CDR3 has 15 residues. The CDR3 nucleotides are TGCGCCAGCAGTCAATCAGGGACAGGTACTTACGAGCAGTACTTC. It specifies CASSQSGTGTYEQYF.